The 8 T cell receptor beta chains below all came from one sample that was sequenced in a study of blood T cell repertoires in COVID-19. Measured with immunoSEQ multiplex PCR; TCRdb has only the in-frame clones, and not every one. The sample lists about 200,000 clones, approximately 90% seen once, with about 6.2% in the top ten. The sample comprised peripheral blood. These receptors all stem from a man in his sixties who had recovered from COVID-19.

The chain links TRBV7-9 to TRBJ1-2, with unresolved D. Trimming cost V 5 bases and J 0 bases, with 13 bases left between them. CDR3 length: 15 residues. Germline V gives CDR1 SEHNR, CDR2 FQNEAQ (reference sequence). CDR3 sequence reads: CASSREHAANYGYTF. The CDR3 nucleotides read TGTGCCAGCAGCCGTGAACACGCAGCTAACTATGGCTACACCTTC.

CDR3 sequence (DNA): TGTGCCAGAACTCGACAGGGGGAAGGTGTGAACACTGAAGCTTTCTTT. Amino acid sequence: CARTRQGEGVNTEAFF. The rearrangement joins TRBV5-3 to TRBJ1-1; 9 bases are a match to TRBD1. TRBV5-3 is identified as an open reading frame with a role that is uncertain. V trimming: 6 bases; J trimming: 0 bases; junction bases outside the gene matches: 9. The length of the CDR3 is 16 residues.

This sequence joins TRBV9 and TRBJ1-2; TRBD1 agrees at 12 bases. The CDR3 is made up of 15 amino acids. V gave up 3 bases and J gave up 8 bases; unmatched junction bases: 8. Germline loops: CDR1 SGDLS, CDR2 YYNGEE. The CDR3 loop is CASSAQPGTGGGYTF. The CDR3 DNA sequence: TGTGCCAGCAGCGCCCAACCCGGGACAGGGGGCGGCTACACCTTC. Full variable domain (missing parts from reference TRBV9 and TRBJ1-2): DSGVTQTPKHLITATGQRVTLRCSPRSGDLSVYWYQQSLDQGLQFLIQYYNGEERAKGNILERFSAQQFPDLHSELNLSSLELGDSALYFCASSAQPGTGGGYTFGSGTRLTVV.

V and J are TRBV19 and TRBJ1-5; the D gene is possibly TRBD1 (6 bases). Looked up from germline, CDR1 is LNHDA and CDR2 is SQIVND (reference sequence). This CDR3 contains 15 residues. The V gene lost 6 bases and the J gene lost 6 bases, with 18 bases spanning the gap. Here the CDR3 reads CASREGGPSGQPQHF. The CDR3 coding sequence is TGTGCCAGTAGGGAAGGGGGTCCTAGCGGTCAGCCCCAGCATTTT.

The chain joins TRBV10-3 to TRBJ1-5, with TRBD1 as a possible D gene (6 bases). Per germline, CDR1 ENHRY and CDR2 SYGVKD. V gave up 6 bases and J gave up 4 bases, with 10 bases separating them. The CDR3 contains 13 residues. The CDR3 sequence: CAIRDSENQPQHF. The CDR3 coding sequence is TGTGCCATCAGGGACAGCGAAAATCAGCCCCAGCATTTT.

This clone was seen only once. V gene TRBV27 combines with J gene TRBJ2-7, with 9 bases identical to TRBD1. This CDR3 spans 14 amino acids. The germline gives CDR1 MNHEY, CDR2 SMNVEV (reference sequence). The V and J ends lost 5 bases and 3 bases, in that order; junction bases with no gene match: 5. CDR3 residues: CASSILTGGYEQYF. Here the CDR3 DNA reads TGTGCCAGCAGTATACTGACAGGGGGCTACGAGCAGTACTTC.

CDR3 in DNA: TGCGCCAGCAGTGAGTCCTGGGCGGGAAGCTACACCTTC. Translation gives CASSESWAGSYTF. The gene calls are TRBV10-1 and TRBJ1-2, with D unclear. The germline gives CDR1 WNHNN, CDR2 SYGVQD (reference sequence). The V and J ends lost 0 bases and 9 bases respectively, with 11 bases between them. The CDR3 extends over 13 amino acids.

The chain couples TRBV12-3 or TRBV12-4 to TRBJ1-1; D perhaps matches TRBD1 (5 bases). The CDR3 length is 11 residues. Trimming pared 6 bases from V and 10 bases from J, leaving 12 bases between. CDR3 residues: CASSPDKGAFF. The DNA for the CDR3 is TGTGCCAGCAGCCCGGACAAGGGAGCTTTCTTT.